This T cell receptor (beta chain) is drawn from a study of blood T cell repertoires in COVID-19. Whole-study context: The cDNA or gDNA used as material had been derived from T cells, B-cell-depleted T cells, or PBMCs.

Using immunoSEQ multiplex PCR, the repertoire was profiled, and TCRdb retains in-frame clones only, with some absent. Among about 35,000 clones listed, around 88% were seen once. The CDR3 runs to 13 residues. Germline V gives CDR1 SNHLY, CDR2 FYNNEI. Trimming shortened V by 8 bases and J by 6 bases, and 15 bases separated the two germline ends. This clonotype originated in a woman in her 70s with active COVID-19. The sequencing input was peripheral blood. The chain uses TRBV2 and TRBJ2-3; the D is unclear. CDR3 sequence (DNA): TGTGCCAGCCAACTATGGGTGAGGGATACGCAGTATTTT. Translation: CASQLWVRDTQYF. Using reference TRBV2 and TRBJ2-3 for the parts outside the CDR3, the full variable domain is EPEVTQTPSHQVTQMGQEVILRCVPISNHLYFYWYRQILGQKVEFLVSFYNNEISEKSEIFDDQFSVERPDGSNFTLKIRSTKLEDSAMYFCASQLWVRDTQYFGPGTRLTVL.